These 30 T cell receptor beta chains share one sample of origin, sequenced in a study of Graves' ophthalmopathy and Graves' hyperthyroidism. RNA transcripts served as template for amplifying TCR beta CDR3 sequences. The authors performed first-round RT-PCR with HTBI primers and then a second-round multiplex PCR. One entry per CDR3 protein, called by TCRdb with MiXCR from the multiplex PCR reads. The sample records over 650,000 distinct CDR3 sequences, roughly 41% being singletons. Sequences were obtained from peripheral blood. The receptors were gathered from an adult man with Graves' ophthalmopathy.

Comments on this clonotype: Possible read error: a much larger clone is one base away. The chain couples TRBV11-3 to TRBJ1-1; D is uncertain. The CDR3 sequence is 15 residues long. CDR1 is SGHNT, CDR2 YENEEA, per germline. This CDR3 reads CASNLRQRLNTKAFF. In nucleotides, the CDR3 is TGTGCCAGCAACCTCAGGCAGAGACTGAACACTAAAGCTTTCTTT.

Points on this clonotype: This sequence may be a read error, since a much larger clone differs from it by one base. The V call is TRBV2, the J call TRBJ2-7; D gene uncertain. CDR1 and CDR2 (germline): SNHLY, FYNNEI. The CDR3 loop spans 13 amino acids. Here the CDR3 reads CASTEGLPGERYF. The CDR3 nucleotides read TGTGCCAGCACCGAAGGGCTGCCTGGCGAGCGGTACTTC.

The V and J genes are TRBV25-1 and TRBJ1-6; no firm D call. CDR1 and CDR2 (germline): MGHDK, SYGVNS. Trimming cost V 4 bases and J 8 bases, with 21 bases left between them. The CDR3 is made up of 17 amino acids. In nucleotides, the CDR3 is TGTGCCAGCAGTGCTAGACGTCCCGGTGAGGGATATTCACCCCTCCACTTT. Encoded protein: CASSARRPGEGYSPLHF. Full variable domain (rest looked up from reference TRBV25-1 and TRBJ1-6): EADIYQTPRYLVIGTGKKITLECSQTMGHDKMYWYQQDPGMELHLIHYSYGVNSTEKGDLSSESTVSRIRTEHFPLTLESARPSHTSQYLCASSARRPGEGYSPLHFGNGTRLTVT.

A few counts support this clonotype. The chain has TRBV20-1 and TRBJ2-7; D might be TRBD2 (5 bases). The CDR3 runs 15 residues. The germline V and J ends were trimmed by 1 base and 0 bases, with 13 bases remaining between them. Per the germline V gene, CDR1 is DFQATT and CDR2 is SNEGSKA (reference sequence). The CDR3 region is CSARVGSGLSYEQYF. CDR3 sequence (DNA): TGCAGTGCTAGAGTAGGGTCAGGACTCTCCTACGAGCAGTACTTC.

This clonotype was seen a handful of times. The rearrangement joins TRBV25-1 to TRBJ2-7; D may be TRBD1 (5 bases). The CDR3 contains 17 residues. Germline CDR1 and CDR2: MGHDK and SYGVNS. V shed 6 bases and J shed 4 bases, with 25 bases lying between them. CDR3 in DNA: TGTGCCAGCAGCCAAGCTCTTATCCAGGGTGCCCCATACGAGCAGTACTTC. It specifies CASSQALIQGAPYEQYF.

This clonotype was seen at least ten times. The chain is built from TRBV6-5 and TRBJ2-5; a weak D match, TRBD1 (6 bases). Between the trimmed V and J ends, which lost 5 bases and 2 bases, there was a span of 18 bases. The CDR3 has 16 residues. Germline CDR1 MNHEY, CDR2 SVGAGI. CDR3 sequence reads: CASSEHGRQAQETQYF. The CDR3 DNA is TGTGCCAGCAGTGAACATGGTCGACAGGCGCAAGAGACCCAGTACTTC.

This clonotype was seen a handful of times. This rearrangement joins TRBV5-6 to TRBJ1-4, with D unclear. In germline, CDR1 is SGHDT, CDR2 YYEEEE. This CDR3 comprises 14 residues. Trimming shortened V by 3 bases and J by 4 bases, and 10 bases separated the two germline ends. The CDR3 is CASSSLAVNEKLFF. As DNA, the CDR3 is TGTGCCAGCAGCTCTCTAGCGGTTAATGAAAAACTGTTTTTT.

This clonotype has just a few counts. This rearrangement joins TRBV5-1 to TRBJ1-3, with D unresolved. This CDR3 region has 14 residues. Germline values: CDR1 SGHRS, CDR2 YFSETQ. Trimming took 4 bases from V and 0 from J, leaving 8 bases between them. Written as DNA, the CDR3 is TGCGCCAGCAGCGAGGAGAACTCTGGAAACACCATATATTTT. This sequence encodes CASSEENSGNTIYF.

In this sample, this clonotype turned up many times. V and J are TRBV20-1 and TRBJ1-1; no firm D call. V gave up 4 bases and J gave up 1 base, with 13 bases separating them. In germline, CDR1 is DFQATT, CDR2 SNEGSKA (reference sequence). The CDR3 sequence is 14 residues long. The CDR3 here is CSAIDAGRNTEAFF. CDR3 coding DNA: TGCAGTGCTATCGACGCGGGCCGGAACACTGAAGCTTTCTTT.

This clonotype came up once. This could be a read error, since a much larger clone is one nucleotide away. For the CDR3, the DNA is TGCAGTGCTATGGGGGCCGGTGAAGCTTTCTTT. Its protein product is CSAMGAGEAFF. V usage is TRBV20-1 and J usage is TRBJ1-1, with a weak D call TRBD1 (6 bases). Germline assignment: CDR1 DFQATT and CDR2 SNEGSKA (reference sequence). V was trimmed by 4 bases and J by 7 bases, leaving 10 bases between them. The CDR3 covers 11 residues.

The CDR3 reads CASSLNRMDTEAFF. The CDR3 region has the DNA TGTGCCAGCAGCTTGAACAGGATGGACACTGAAGCTTTCTTT. This chain joins TRBV5-8 and TRBJ1-1, with D possibly TRBD1 on 5 matching bases. Trimming pared 1 base from V and 3 bases from J, leaving 10 bases between. In germline, CDR1 is SGHTS, CDR2 YDEGEE. This CDR3 is 14 amino acids long.

V gene TRBV10-3 combines with J gene TRBJ2-1, with TRBD2 matching over 7 bases. Unmatched junction bases numbered 10, after V lost 10 bases and J lost 4 bases. Germline V CDR1 and CDR2: ENHRY, SYGVKD. This CDR3 has 14 residues. The CDR3 DNA reads TGTGCCACGATGGGACTACCCCAATACAATGAGCAGTTCTTC. Amino acids: CATMGLPQYNEQFF.

The chain couples TRBV12-3 or TRBV12-4 to TRBJ2-2, with 10 bases aligning to TRBD1. CDR3 length: 17 residues. With V trimmed by 4 bases and J by 1 base, 6 bases remained unmatched. CDR3 loop: CASSSPGQGLNTGELFF. DNA for the CDR3: TGTGCCAGCAGTTCACCGGGACAGGGGTTGAACACCGGGGAGCTGTTTTTT.

The chain has TRBV25-1 and TRBJ1-1; 7 positions agree with TRBD1. Germline V lookup: CDR1 MGHDK, CDR2 SYGVNS. The CDR3 extends over 15 amino acids. The V segment lost 9 bases and the J segment 2 bases; nucleotides outside the gene matches: 12. The CDR3, as DNA: TGTGCCAGTAGTCTAACCGGGACAGAAAACACTGAAGCTTTCTTT. This translates into CASSLTGTENTEAFF.

The chain carries TRBV24-1 and TRBJ1-1; 7 positions match TRBD1. The trim removed 5 bases at V and 7 bases at J, leaving 6 bases unmatched. The CDR3 has 13 residues. Germline lookup yields CDR1 KGHDR and CDR2 SFDVKD. The CDR3 nucleotides read TGTGCCACCAGTGCGACAGGGTTGGGTGAAGCTTTCTTT. Its protein product is CATSATGLGEAFF.

At least ten counts were recorded for this clonotype. V usage is TRBV12-3 or TRBV12-4 and J usage is TRBJ2-7, with TRBD1 matching 7 bases. The CDR3 runs 14 residues. The junction had 7 bases not matched to a gene; V was cut back by 5 bases and J by 3 bases. The CDR3 nucleotides are TGTGCCAGCAGTCCGAGACAGGGTATCTACGAGCAGTACTTC. It encodes CASSPRQGIYEQYF.

This clonotype came up many times. The V call is TRBV5-1, the J call TRBJ1-4, with a tentative D call TRBD1 (5 bases). Germline V gene sequence: CDR1 SGHRS, CDR2 YFSETQ. V was clipped by 0 bases and J by 7 bases, with 7 bases between them. The CDR3 is made up of 13 amino acids. The DNA of the CDR3 is TGCGCCAGCAGCTTGGTTGGGGCTGAAAAACTGTTTTTT. Translated, it gives CASSLVGAEKLFF. Complete variable domain (other parts from reference TRBV5-1 and TRBJ1-4): KAGVTQTPRYLIKTRGQQVTLSCSPISGHRSVSWYQQTPGQGLQFLFEYFSETQRNKGNFPGRFSGRQFSNSRSEMNVSTLELGDSALYLCASSLVGAEKLFFGSGTQLSVL.

This clonotype has just one count. The rearrangement links TRBV15 to TRBJ1-2, with D possibly TRBD1 on 6 matching bases. Germline V lookup: CDR1 LNHNV, CDR2 YYDKDF (reference sequence). V was shortened by 1 base and J by 8 bases, with 11 bases between the two germline ends. This CDR3 region has 13 residues. This CDR3 reads CATSRVGGRGYTF. DNA of the CDR3: TGTGCCACCAGCAGAGTCGGGGGGCGAGGCTACACCTTC.

This rearrangement joins TRBV9 to TRBJ1-1, with TRBD1 as a possible D gene (6 bases). Germline V gives CDR1 SGDLS, CDR2 YYNGEE. V was shortened by 3 bases and J by 1 base, with 10 bases between the two germline ends. The CDR3 spans 14 residues. The CDR3 coding sequence is TGTGCCAGCAGCGCCTCACAGGGGAACACTGAAGCTTTCTTT. Amino acids: CASSASQGNTEAFF.

This clonotype was recorded at least ten times. V gene TRBV25-1 combines with J gene TRBJ2-7; TRBD2 matches 7 bases. Germline V gene sequence: CDR1 MGHDK, CDR2 SYGVNS. CDR3 length: 16 amino acids. After removal of 1 base from V and 4 bases from J, the junction contained 10 bases not matched to a gene. In DNA form, the CDR3 reads TGTGCCAGCAGTGAATCAAGCGCGGGAGTATCGTACGAGCAGTACTTC. This sequence encodes CASSESSAGVSYEQYF.

A note on this clonotype: A much larger clone differs by one base, so this may be a read error. V gene TRBV2 combines with J gene TRBJ1-1; D perhaps matches TRBD1 (5 bases). Germline V CDR1 and CDR2: SNHLY, FYNNEI. CDR3 size: 13 residues. V shed 3 bases and J shed 6 bases, with 11 bases lying between them. For the CDR3, the DNA is TGTGCCAGCAGTGAGGGGGTATACGCTGAAGCTTTCTTT. Translated: CASSEGVYAEAFF.

This clonotype was recorded many times. V and J are TRBV9 and TRBJ1-6; 7 bases agree with TRBD1. Germline lookup yields CDR1 SGDLS and CDR2 YYNGEE. CDR3 size: 16 residues. Trimming removed 3 bases from V and 9 bases from J; junction bases left unmatched: 12. The CDR3 coding sequence is TGTGCCAGCAGCGCTAGCTCGACAGGGCTGAGTTCACCCCTCCACTTT. Residues: CASSASSTGLSSPLHF.

This clonotype was seen more than once but under ten times. The rearrangement uses TRBV6-5 and TRBJ1-5; TRBD1 might be the D (6 bases). This CDR3 has 12 amino acids. CDR1 is MNHEY, CDR2 SVGAGI, per germline. Trimming took 4 bases from V and 7 from J, leaving 8 bases between them. The CDR3 nucleotides are TGTGCCAGCAGTTGGAGGGGGCAGCCCCAGCATTTT. This encodes CASSWRGQPQHF.

With respect to this clonotype: The junction and the germline gene differ at one end; a read error may be behind it. The J gene is TRBJ1-3, the V gene TRBV7-9, with a weak D call TRBD1 (5 bases). Germline V gene lookup returns CDR1 SEHNR and CDR2 FQNEAQ (reference sequence). This CDR3 is built from 13 residues. The DNA for the CDR3 is TGTGCCAGCAGTCTCGGGGGGGGTGAGCAGCCACAATTT. Residues: CASSLGGGEQPQF.

The rearrangement links TRBV7-8 to TRBJ1-2; weak D call: TRBD1 (5 bases). The CDR3 extends over 16 amino acids. The V gene's germline CDR1 is SGHVS and CDR2 FQNEAQ. The V end lost 2 bases, the J end lost 2 bases, and 15 bases lay between the germline ends. This CDR3 is CASSLSLAGRNYGYTF. CDR3 nucleotide sequence: TGTGCCAGCAGCTTAAGTTTGGCAGGGAGGAACTATGGCTACACCTTC.

The chain links TRBV7-2 to TRBJ2-7; tentative D call: TRBD2 (6 bases). The CDR3 has 14 amino acids. The germline gives CDR1 SGHTA, CDR2 FQGNSA. V was trimmed by 6 bases and J by 3 bases, leaving 15 bases between them. The DNA for the CDR3 is TGTGCCAGCAGTGATTTGGGAGGCGGCTACGAGCAGTACTTC. It codes for CASSDLGGGYEQYF.

Notes on this clonotype: This may be a read error: a much more frequent sequence differs by one nucleotide. The V and J genes are TRBV25-1 and TRBJ1-1, with D possibly TRBD1 on 6 matching bases. V was clipped by 6 bases and J by 6 bases, with 20 bases between them. Germline loops: CDR1 MGHDK, CDR2 SYGVNS. This CDR3 contains 15 residues. CDR3 residues: CASSRTGGLNPEAFF. The CDR3 DNA reads TGTGCCAGCAGCCGAACTGGGGGGCTGAATCCTGAAGCTTTCTTT.

V and J are TRBV24-1 and TRBJ1-4, with TRBD1 identical over 10 bases. CDR1 and CDR2 from the germline V gene are KGHDR and SFDVKD. The V segment lost 8 bases and the J segment 8 bases; nucleotides outside the gene matches: 4. The CDR3 sequence is 13 residues long. The CDR3 spells CATIGQGEEKLFF. As DNA, the CDR3 is TGTGCCACCATAGGACAGGGGGAAGAAAAACTGTTTTTT.

In this sample, this clonotype turned up many times. The chain uses TRBV7-2 and TRBJ2-2; D is undetermined. Germline-derived CDR1 and CDR2 are SGHTA and FQGNSA. The CDR3 extends over 14 amino acids. Trimming pared 5 bases from V and 5 bases from J, leaving 12 bases between. The CDR3 reads CASSRLRQTGELFF. As DNA, the CDR3 is TGTGCCAGCAGCCGGTTAAGGCAGACCGGGGAGCTGTTTTTT.

This clonotype was recorded many times. J is TRBJ1-2 and V is TRBV29-1; D call uncertain. Germline V CDR1 and CDR2: SQVTM, ANQGSEA. This CDR3 is built from 12 residues. V was shortened by 6 bases and J by 6 bases, with 14 bases between the two germline ends. CDR3 nucleotides: TGCAGCGTCCCCCATTTGGGCGATGGCTACACCTTC. Amino acids: CSVPHLGDGYTF.